The T cell receptor (beta chain) under discussion was sequenced for a study of T cells in Graves' hyperthyroidism and ophthalmopathy. Diagnoses rested on clinical symptoms, serum thyroxine and TRAb, thyroid ultrasound and orbital computed tomography. PBMCs were collected from an approximately 10 ml volume of fresh peripheral blood. There were TCR beta CDR3 regions amplified from RNA transcripts. The HTBI primer set drove a first-round RT-PCR of the TCR CDR3. Using its own MiXCR run on the multiplex PCR reads, TCRdb lists one record per CDR3 protein. The sample consists of roughly 700,000 distinct CDR3 sequences, about 35% of them appearing once. This clonotype has more than one count but fewer than ten. Sequencing input: blood. The source is a woman in her thirties or forties with Graves' hyperthyroidism.

This CDR3 reads CASSPLGATGGANVLTF. CDR3 nucleotides: TGTGCCAGCAGTCCCCTCGGGGCCACGGGAGGGGCCAACGTCCTGACTTTC. V usage is TRBV2 and J usage is TRBJ2-6; D possibly matches TRBD1 or TRBD2 (5 bases each). CDR1 SNHLY and CDR2 FYNNEI come from the germline V gene. This CDR3 is built from 17 residues. Trimming pared 5 bases from V and 4 bases from J, leaving 18 bases between.